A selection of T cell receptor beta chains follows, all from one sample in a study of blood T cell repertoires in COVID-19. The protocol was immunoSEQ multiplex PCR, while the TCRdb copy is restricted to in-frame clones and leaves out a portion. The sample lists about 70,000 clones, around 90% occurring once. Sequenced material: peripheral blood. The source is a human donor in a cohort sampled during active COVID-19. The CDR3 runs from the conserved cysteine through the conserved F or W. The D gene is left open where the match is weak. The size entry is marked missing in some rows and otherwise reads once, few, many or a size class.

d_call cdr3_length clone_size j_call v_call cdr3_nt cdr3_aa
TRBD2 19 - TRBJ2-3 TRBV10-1 TGCGCCAGCAGTGAATCGGGAAGACTAGCGGGGCGCTTCACAGATACGCAGTATTTT CASSESGRLAGRFTDTQYF
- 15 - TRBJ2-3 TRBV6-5 TGTGCCAGCAGTTACTCGGGGGCACGCACAGATACGCAGTATTTT CASSYSGARTDTQYF
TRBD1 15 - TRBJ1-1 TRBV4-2 TGTGCCAGCAGCCGACCGGGACAGGGGGCGTCTGAAGCTTTCTTT CASSRPGQGASEAFF
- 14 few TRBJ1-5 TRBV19 TGTGCCAGTAGTATGTCGGGAGGGAATCAGCCCCAGCATTTT CASSMSGGNQPQHF
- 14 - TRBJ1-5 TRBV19 TGTGCCAGTAGTCCAGGGGCCGGCAGTCAGCCCCAGCATTTT CASSPGAGSQPQHF
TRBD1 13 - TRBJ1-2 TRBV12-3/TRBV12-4 TGTGCCAGCAGTTTCCAGGGGGCTACGGGCTACACCTTC CASSFQGATGYTF
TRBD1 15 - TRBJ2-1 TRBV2 TGTGCCAGCAGGCGACAGGGTGGCTCCTACAATGAGCAGTTCTTC CASRRQGGSYNEQFF
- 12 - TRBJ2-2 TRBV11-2 TGTGCCAGTTGGGGGGTAGTAGGGGAGCTGTTTTTT CASWGVVGELFF
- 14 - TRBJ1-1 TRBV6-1 TGTGCCAGCAGTGAAGTAGGACAGAGCACTGAAGCTTTCTTT CASSEVGQSTEAFF
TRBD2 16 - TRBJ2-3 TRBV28 TGTGCCAGCAGCCCAGTATTAGCGGGAGATTCTGATACGCAGTATTTT CASSPVLAGDSDTQYF
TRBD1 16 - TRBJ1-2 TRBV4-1 TGCGCCAGCAGCCAAGAAGACAGGGCTTTGGGCTATGGCTACACCTTC CASSQEDRALGYGYTF
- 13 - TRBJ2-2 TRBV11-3 TGTGCCAGCACCCGAGGGAAAGCCGGGGAGCTGTTTTTT CASTRGKAGELFF
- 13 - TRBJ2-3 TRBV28 TGTGCCAGCAGTTCGGTTGATCGAGATACGCAGTATTTT CASSSVDRDTQYF
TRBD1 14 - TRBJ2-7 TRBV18 TGTGCCAGCTCACCAGGGACAGGGAGGGACGAGCAGTACTTC CASSPGTGRDEQYF
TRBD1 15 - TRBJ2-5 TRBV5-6 TGTGCCAGCAGCATCCTGACAGGGCCTAGGGAGACCCAGTACTTC CASSILTGPRETQYF
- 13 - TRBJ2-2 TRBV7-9 TGTGCCAGCAGCCACATGAACACCGGGGAGCTGTTTTTT CASSHMNTGELFF
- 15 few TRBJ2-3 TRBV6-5 TGTGCCAGCAGATTATCGGGAGCCGGGACAGATACGCAGTATTTT CASRLSGAGTDTQYF
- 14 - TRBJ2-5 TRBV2 TGTGCCAGCAGTGAGCAGTGGGCCCAAGAGACCCAGTACTTC CASSEQWAQETQYF